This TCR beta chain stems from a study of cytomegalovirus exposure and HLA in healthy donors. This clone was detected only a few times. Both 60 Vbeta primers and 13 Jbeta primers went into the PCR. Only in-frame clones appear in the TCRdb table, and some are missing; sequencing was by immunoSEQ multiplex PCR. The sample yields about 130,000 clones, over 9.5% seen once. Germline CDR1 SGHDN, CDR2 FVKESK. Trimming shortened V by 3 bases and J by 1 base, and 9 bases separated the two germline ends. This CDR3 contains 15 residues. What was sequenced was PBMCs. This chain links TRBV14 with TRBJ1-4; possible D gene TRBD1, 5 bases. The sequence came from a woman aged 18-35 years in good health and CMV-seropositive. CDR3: CASSQRGGTNEKLFF. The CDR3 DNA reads TGTGCCAGCAGCCAGCGGGGGGGAACTAATGAAAAACTGTTTTTT.